Shown below are 20 T cell receptor beta chains from a single sample sequenced in a study of T cells in Graves' hyperthyroidism and ophthalmopathy. The investigators amplified TCR beta CDR3 regions from RNA transcripts. First-round RT-PCR targeting the TCR CDR3 was performed with the HTBI primer set. From the multiplex PCR reads, TCRdb called clonotypes with MiXCR, one entry per CDR3 protein. The table lists more than 50,000 distinct CDR3 sequences, approximately 53% of them singletons. Sequencing was carried out using blood. All receptors come from a woman aged 55-70 years with Graves' ophthalmopathy.

As concerns this clonotype: Just one base apart from a much larger clone, this may be a read error. The chain is built from TRBV6-5 and TRBJ2-5, with 11 bases lining up with TRBD2. Germline loops: CDR1 MNHEY, CDR2 SVGAGI. With 5 bases clipped from V and 9 bases from J, the junction kept 8 bases outside the gene matches. This CDR3 region has 14 residues. The CDR3 DNA follows: TGTGCCAGCAGTCCTAGCGGGAGGAAAAAGGCCCAGTACTTC. It translates to CASSPSGRKKAQYF.

The rearrangement joins TRBV7-2 to TRBJ2-6; a weak D match, TRBD1 (6 bases). The CDR3 runs 19 residues. The germline V and J ends were trimmed by 5 bases and 2 bases, with 22 bases remaining between them. CDR1 is SGHTA and CDR2 is FQGNSA in the germline V gene. Written as DNA, the CDR3 is TGTGCCAGCAGCCCGCGTGGTTGGCTGGGGGCAGCTGGGGCCAACGTCCTGACTTTC. This sequence encodes CASSPRGWLGAAGANVLTF.

This clonotype was recorded a few times. The chain has TRBV7-2 and TRBJ2-7; 7 nucleotides line up with TRBD1. This CDR3 has 14 residues. V trimming: 5 bases; J trimming: 1 base; junction bases outside the gene matches: 5. From germline, CDR1 is SGHTA and CDR2 FQGNSA. The CDR3 reads CASSLQGLSYEQYF. In DNA form, the CDR3 reads TGTGCCAGCAGCCTACAGGGGTTATCCTACGAGCAGTACTTC.

V usage is TRBV11-2 and J usage is TRBJ2-3, with unresolved D. Trimming took off 1 base at V and 11 bases at J, with 13 bases between the two ends. CDR1 is SGHAT, CDR2 FQNNGV, per germline. The CDR3 is made up of 13 amino acids. The CDR3 sequence: CASSLVLVDEQYF. DNA for the CDR3: TGTGCCAGCAGCTTAGTCTTAGTGGATGAGCAGTATTTT.

At least ten counts were recorded for this clonotype. The chain carries TRBV3-1 and TRBJ1-4, with D possibly TRBD1 on 6 matching bases. Germline values: CDR1 LGHDT, CDR2 YNNKEL (reference sequence). The CDR3 extends over 15 amino acids. V was cut by 2 bases and J by 8 bases, with 15 bases left in between. DNA for the CDR3: TGTGCCAGCAGCCAACAACCGGGGGCGGGGGAAAAACTGTTTTTT. Its protein is CASSQQPGAGEKLFF.

The chain recombines TRBV10-3 with TRBJ1-6; D is undetermined. Germline V gives CDR1 ENHRY, CDR2 SYGVKD. The CDR3 is made up of 14 amino acids. The ends were cut back, 8 bases at V and 8 bases at J, with 16 bases in the middle. CDR3 DNA: TGTGCCATCCTAAGGGTGAGGCGGGATTCACCCCTCCACTTT. Amino acids: CAILRVRRDSPLHF.

The chain uses TRBV7-2 and TRBJ2-2; the match to TRBD2 covers 8 bases. Germline V gives CDR1 SGHTA, CDR2 FQGNSA. This CDR3 is 16 amino acids long. The V and J ends lost 5 bases and 2 bases, in that order; junction bases with no gene match: 7. The CDR3 coding sequence is TGTGCCAGCAGCGTCCGGGGGGGTTTAAACACCGGGGAGCTGTTTTTT. The encoded protein is CASSVRGGLNTGELFF.

The sample holds many counts of this clonotype. This chain links TRBV20-1 with TRBJ2-3; tentatively, D is TRBD2 (6 bases). The CDR3 length is 14 residues. Looked up from germline, CDR1 is DFQATT and CDR2 is SNEGSKA (reference sequence). Between the trimmed V and J ends, which lost 3 bases and 3 bases, there was a span of 13 bases. The CDR3 sequence is CSARGGGTTDTQYF. DNA of the CDR3: TGCAGTGCTAGGGGCGGCGGGACTACAGATACGCAGTATTTT.

The chain joins TRBV6-1 to TRBJ2-7; 7 positions agree with TRBD2. Looked up from germline, CDR1 is MNHNS and CDR2 is SASEGT. The junction had 4 bases not matched to a gene; V was cut back by 0 bases and J by 2 bases. The CDR3 consists of 15 residues. CDR3 in DNA: TGTGCCAGCAGTGAAGCGGCGGGGGAAACCTACGAGCAGTACTTC. This encodes CASSEAAGETYEQYF.

This clonotype was seen repeatedly, ten times or more. This chain connects TRBV20-1 to TRBJ2-3, with D perhaps matching TRBD2 (6 bases). CDR3 length equals 15 residues. Germline lookup yields CDR1 DFQATT and CDR2 SNEGSKA (reference sequence). Trimming took off 4 bases at V and 4 bases at J, with 18 bases between the two ends. CDR3 in amino acids: CSATKGTLGADTQYF. CDR3 coding DNA: TGCAGTGCTACAAAGGGGACTTTGGGGGCAGATACGCAGTATTTT.

This chain uses TRBV11-2 with TRBJ1-6; 10 positions match TRBD1. The J segment lost 10 bases and the V segment lost 3 bases, leaving 6 bases of the junction unmatched. This CDR3 has 15 amino acids. Germline V lookup: CDR1 SGHAT, CDR2 FQNNGV. The CDR3 nucleotides read TGTGCCAGCAGCTTGGGACAGGGGAACGGGTCACCCCTCCACTTT. Protein product: CASSLGQGNGSPLHF.

Note on this clonotype: At one of its ends the junction is not consistent with the germline gene, which may arise from a read error. The rearrangement uses TRBV7-7 and TRBJ2-3; TRBD1 aligns across 11 bases. The length of the CDR3 is 15 residues. Per germline, CDR1 SSHAT and CDR2 FNYEAQ (reference sequence). In nucleotides, the CDR3 is TGTGCTAGCAGCCCGGACAGGGGGCAAACAGATACGCAGTATTTT. Its protein product is CASSPDRGQTDTQYF.

This clonotype is termed medium-sized. This chain joins TRBV24-1 and TRBJ2-2, with a weak D call TRBD2 (5 bases). CDR3 length: 14 residues. From germline, CDR1 is KGHDR and CDR2 SFDVKD. The germline V and J ends were trimmed by 5 bases and 4 bases, with 10 bases remaining between them. Here the CDR3 reads CATSGEGLTGELFF. The CDR3 DNA sequence: TGTGCCACCAGTGGAGAGGGCCTCACCGGGGAGCTGTTTTTT.

The chain couples TRBV6-5 to TRBJ2-7, with 14 bases that match TRBD2. There are 16 residues in the CDR3. With V trimmed by 5 bases and J by 4 bases, 7 bases remained unmatched. Germline values: CDR1 MNHEY, CDR2 SVGAGI. CDR3 sequence reads: CASSRSRTSGRYEQYF. Here the CDR3 DNA reads TGTGCCAGCAGTCGATCCCGGACTAGCGGGAGGTACGAGCAGTACTTC.

The chain combines TRBV7-9 with TRBJ2-1, with 13 bases identical to TRBD2. J lost 5 bases, V lost 1 base, and 5 bases had no gene match. CDR3 length equals 17 residues. The V gene's germline CDR1 is SEHNR and CDR2 FQNEAQ (reference sequence). The CDR3, as DNA: TGTGCCAGCAGCTTAGGACTAGCGGGAGGCCGAAACAATGAGCAGTTCTTC. It translates to CASSLGLAGGRNNEQFF.

The sample holds many counts of this clonotype. The chain employs TRBV7-2 and TRBJ2-2; 8 bases match TRBD1. Germline values: CDR1 SGHTA, CDR2 FQGNSA. The CDR3 is made up of 16 amino acids. V was pared by 5 bases and J by 3 bases, with 8 bases of the junction left unmatched. CDR3 sequence (DNA): TGTGCCAGCAGCCGCAGGGGGCAATGGGACACCGGGGAGCTGTTTTTT. This gives the protein CASSRRGQWDTGELFF.

This clonotype appeared many times. The chain couples TRBV11-2 to TRBJ2-1, with 9 nucleotides matching TRBD2. Germline CDR1 is SGHAT and CDR2 is FQNNGV. The ends lost 1 base at V and 12 bases at J; junction bases unmatched: 10. This CDR3 contains 15 residues. CDR3: CASSLGSSGAGRQFF. CDR3 bases: TGTGCCAGCAGCTTAGGGTCTAGCGGGGCCGGAAGGCAGTTCTTC.

V is TRBV20-1 and J is TRBJ2-1; 15 bases agree with TRBD2. Germline CDR1 and CDR2: DFQATT and SNEGSKA (reference sequence). The length of the CDR3 is 16 residues. V gave up 4 bases and J gave up 2 bases; unmatched junction bases: 3. The CDR3 sequence: CSATWTSGGAYNEQFF. In DNA form, the CDR3 reads TGCAGTGCTACCTGGACTAGCGGGGGGGCCTACAATGAGCAGTTCTTC.

The chain carries TRBV10-3 and TRBJ2-1, with 13 bases that match TRBD2. CDR1 ENHRY and CDR2 SYGVKD come from the germline V gene. The CDR3 covers 16 residues. V gave up 3 bases and J gave up 7 bases; unmatched junction bases: 6. The CDR3 region is CAISDPPGLAGNEQFF. CDR3 nucleotides: TGTGCCATCAGTGACCCGCCGGGACTAGCGGGAAATGAGCAGTTCTTC.

The chain is built from TRBV19 and TRBJ2-1; D uncertain. The V gene lost 3 bases and the J gene lost 6 bases, with 6 bases spanning the gap. The germline V gene encodes CDR1 LNHDA and CDR2 SQIVND (reference sequence). This CDR3 has 12 amino acids. CDR3 nucleotide sequence: TGTGCCAGTAGTATCACGAGCAATGAGCAGTTCTTC. This sequence encodes CASSITSNEQFF.